These 27 T cell receptor beta chains originate from one sample sequenced in a study of T cells after yellow fever vaccination. Each CDR3 protein is one row after TCRdb ran MiXCR on the 5' RACE reads. The table has around 330,000 distinct CDR3 sequences, 3.6% seen once. This specimen consisted of PBMCs, obtained on the day of the yellow fever booster vaccination. These receptors originate from a man younger than 30 who received the YFV17D yellow fever vaccine.

The V call is TRBV5-1, the J call TRBJ1-4; 8 nucleotides match TRBD1. Per the germline V gene, CDR1 is SGHRS and CDR2 is YFSETQ. V gave up 0 bases and J gave up 5 bases; unmatched junction bases: 3. The CDR3 has 15 amino acids. The chain's CDR3 is CASSLGDRQNEKLFF. The CDR3 DNA follows: TGCGCCAGCAGCTTGGGGGACAGGCAGAATGAAAAACTGTTTTTT. The full variable domain, in which reference TRBV5-1 and TRBJ1-4 provide the parts outside the CDR3, is KAGVTQTPRYLIKTRGQQVTLSCSPISGHRSVSWYQQTPGQGLQFLFEYFSETQRNKGNFPGRFSGRQFSNSRSEMNVSTLELGDSALYLCASSLGDRQNEKLFFGSGTQLSVL.

At least ten counts were recorded for this clonotype. The CDR3: CASSSGLAGGYEQYV. CDR3 sequence (DNA): TGTGCCAGCAGTTCGGGGCTAGCGGGGGGCTACGAGCAGTACGTC. V and J are TRBV28 and TRBJ2-7; 11 nucleotides agree with TRBD2. The V and J ends lost 4 bases and 3 bases, in that order; junction bases with no gene match: 5. This CDR3 comprises 15 residues. Germline V lookup: CDR1 MDHEN, CDR2 SYDVKM.

The rearrangement links TRBV9 to TRBJ2-2, with 7 positions matching TRBD2. Germline loops: CDR1 SGDLS, CDR2 YYNGEE. V lost 0 bases, J lost 3 bases, and 5 bases stayed unmatched. This CDR3 contains 16 residues. The CDR3 is CASSVAAGRYTGELFF. The DNA for the CDR3 is TGTGCCAGCAGCGTAGCAGCGGGGAGGTACACCGGGGAGCTGTTTTTT. The full variable domain, with the rest looked up from reference TRBV9 and TRBJ2-2, is DSGVTQTPKHLITATGQRVTLRCSPRSGDLSVYWYQQSLDQGLQFLIQYYNGEERAKGNILERFSAQQFPDLHSELNLSSLELGDSALYFCASSVAAGRYTGELFFGEGSRLTVL.

This clonotype was observed a few times. The chain couples TRBV7-9 to TRBJ2-3; D possibly matches TRBD1 or TRBD2 (5 bases each). V lost 5 bases, J lost 4 bases, and 19 bases lay in between. This CDR3 has 16 residues. The germline gives CDR1 SEHNR, CDR2 FQNEAQ (reference sequence). In DNA, the CDR3 is TGTGCCAGCAGCCGTTTGGGGGATGGTGTGGCAGATACGCAGTATTTT. Translation: CASSRLGDGVADTQYF.

This clonotype was observed at least ten times. The chain recombines TRBV18 with TRBJ1-2; D not certain. This CDR3 has 13 amino acids. Germline lookup yields CDR1 KGHSH and CDR2 LQKENI. Trimming pared 3 bases from V and 5 bases from J, leaving 10 bases between. The CDR3 protein is CASSPDVRYGYTF. Written as DNA, the CDR3 is TGTGCCAGCTCACCCGATGTACGGTATGGCTACACCTTC.

This clonotype was seen only a few times. The V call is TRBV27, the J call TRBJ1-4, with TRBD1 matching over 11 bases. V shed 6 bases and J 10 bases; nucleotides not matched to a gene: 13. Germline V CDR1 and CDR2: MNHEY, SMNVEV (reference sequence). The length of the CDR3 is 16 residues. The chain's CDR3 is CASSRTPGQGVGKLFF. The CDR3 bases are TGTGCCAGCAGCCGAACTCCGGGACAGGGGGTTGGAAAACTGTTTTTT.

This clonotype was observed a few times. The chain has TRBV6-5 and TRBJ1-4, with D possibly matching TRBD1 (5 bases). Trimming cost V 6 bases and J 8 bases, with 19 bases left between them. The CDR3 length is 15 residues. Germline V CDR1 and CDR2: MNHEY, SVGAGI. In DNA, the CDR3 is TGTGCCAGCAGCCGCGACAGTGGGCGGTGGGAAAAACTGTTTTTT. This gives the protein CASSRDSGRWEKLFF.

This clonotype was seen a handful of times. The V call is TRBV5-1, the J call TRBJ1-2, with 7 nucleotides matching TRBD1. This CDR3 is 14 amino acids long. Germline values: CDR1 SGHRS, CDR2 YFSETQ. The trim removed 2 bases at V and 4 bases at J, leaving 5 bases unmatched. For the CDR3, the DNA is TGCGCCAGCAGCTTCGGAGGGGGCGGCTATGGCTACACCTTC. Its translation: CASSFGGGGYGYTF.

CDR3 sequence: CASSYSPTGNSPLHF. The CDR3 DNA follows: TGTGCCAGCAGTTACTCCCCGACAGGGAATTCACCCCTCCACTTT. The chain has TRBV6-2 or TRBV6-3 and TRBJ1-6; 7 positions agree with TRBD1. CDR3 length: 15 amino acids. V gave up 0 bases and J gave up 7 bases; unmatched junction bases: 3. Germline V lookup: CDR1 MNHEY, CDR2 SVGEGT.

This clonotype occurred a few times. The chain combines TRBV6-5 with TRBJ1-2; D gene uncertain. Germline CDR1 MNHEY, CDR2 SVGAGI. The CDR3 runs to 14 residues. Trimming pared 2 bases from V and 4 bases from J, leaving 11 bases between. In nucleotides, the CDR3 is TGTGCCAGCAGTTACGGACTCCGGGGCTATGGCTACACCTTC. This sequence encodes CASSYGLRGYGYTF.

This clonotype was recorded at least ten times. This sequence joins TRBV20-1 and TRBJ2-7; 9 bases align to TRBD1. The CDR3 loop spans 17 amino acids. The J segment lost 2 bases and the V segment lost 1 base, leaving 12 bases of the junction unmatched. Germline V gene data show CDR1 as DFQATT and CDR2 as SNEGSKA (reference sequence). Here the CDR3 DNA reads TGCAGTGCTAGAGGGGGACAGGGAGGTATATCCCCCTACGAGCAGTACTTC. It specifies CSARGGQGGISPYEQYF.

This clonotype came up a few times. This chain connects TRBV5-4 to TRBJ1-4, with D hard to call. From germline, CDR1 is SGHNT and CDR2 YYREEE (reference sequence). CDR3 length: 19 amino acids. Trimming removed 1 base at V and 3 bases at J, with 22 bases between. The CDR3 loop reads CASSLYSQSAILSNEKLFF. The CDR3 DNA reads TGTGCCAGCAGCTTGTACTCACAGTCCGCGATACTATCTAATGAAAAACTGTTTTTT.

This clonotype was counted many times. The chain has TRBV3-1 and TRBJ2-1, with D perhaps TRBD2 (5 bases). Germline-derived CDR1 and CDR2 are LGHDT and YNNKEL (reference sequence). The CDR3 spans 15 residues. V lost 4 bases and J 0 bases, leaving 10 bases between the germline ends. The CDR3 here is CASSPLEVSYNEQFF. In nucleotides, the CDR3 is TGTGCCAGCAGCCCGCTGGAGGTCTCCTACAATGAGCAGTTCTTC.

This clonotype was seen at least ten times. In DNA form, the CDR3 reads TGTGCCAGCAGGACACCCTTAAGCACAGATACGCAGTATTTT. This codes for CASRTPLSTDTQYF. The V and J genes are TRBV7-6 and TRBJ2-3; D gene unclear. Trimming took 6 bases from V and 0 from J, leaving 10 bases between them. The CDR3 has 14 amino acids. Germline V lookup: CDR1 SGHVS, CDR2 FNYEAQ.

The table lists this clonotype with many counts. The chain combines TRBV29-1 with TRBJ2-1; D possibly corresponds to TRBD2 (5 bases). The germline V and J ends were trimmed by 1 base and 3 bases, with 16 bases remaining between them. This CDR3 spans 16 amino acids. Germline V gene lookup returns CDR1 SQVTM and CDR2 ANQGSEA. In nucleotides, the CDR3 is TGCAGCGTTGAAGGGGGAGACTGGTTCGACTACAATGAGCAGTTCTTC. Its translation: CSVEGGDWFDYNEQFF.

This clonotype appeared many times. This sequence joins TRBV30 and TRBJ2-5; D might be TRBD1 (6 bases). The CDR3 has 15 amino acids. The ends were cut back, 0 bases at V and 0 bases at J, with 11 bases in the middle. CDR1 is GTSNPN and CDR2 is SVGIG in the germline V gene (reference sequence). CDR3 nucleotide sequence: TGTGCCTGGAGTGTGGACAGTTACTACCAAGAGACCCAGTACTTC. Protein: CAWSVDSYYQETQYF.

Ten or more counts support this clonotype. The V call is TRBV7-2, the J call TRBJ2-5; tentatively, D is TRBD2 (5 bases). This CDR3 spans 14 amino acids. V gave up 3 bases and J gave up 9 bases, with 17 bases separating them. The germline V gene has CDR1 SGHTA and CDR2 FQGNSA. CDR3 DNA sequence: TGTGCCAGCAGCTTCATTTCAGAGTACGGGGCCCAGTACTTC. Its translation is CASSFISEYGAQYF.

This clonotype has at least ten counts. The chain couples TRBV11-2 to TRBJ2-5; D ambiguous. Between the trimmed V and J ends, which lost 0 bases and 3 bases, there was a span of 5 bases. Germline CDR1 is SGHAT and CDR2 is FQNNGV. The length of the CDR3 is 13 residues. The CDR3 protein is CASSLDRKETQYF. The CDR3 DNA follows: TGTGCCAGCAGCTTAGATAGAAAAGAGACCCAGTACTTC.

This rearrangement joins TRBV20-1 to TRBJ1-2; unclear D gene. Germline CDR1 reads DFQATT; CDR2 reads SNEGSKA (reference sequence). The V and J ends lost 6 bases and 6 bases respectively, with 11 bases between them. The CDR3 consists of 11 residues. CDR3 loop: CSAILGDGYTF. CDR3 DNA: TGCAGTGCCATCCTTGGGGATGGCTACACCTTC.

CDR3 coding DNA: TGTGCCAGCAGTTCGACTATCAGCTCCTACAATGAGCAGTTCTTC. This translates into CASSSTISSYNEQFF. The chain employs TRBV27 and TRBJ2-1; maybe TRBD2 (5 bases). This CDR3 has 15 amino acids. Germline assignment: CDR1 MNHEY and CDR2 SMNVEV (reference sequence). V dropped 4 bases and J dropped 0 bases, with 10 bases sitting between them.

The chain recombines TRBV12-3 or TRBV12-4 with TRBJ2-7, with D perhaps assigned TRBD1 or TRBD2 (6 bases each). V was cut by 5 bases and J by 6 bases, with 20 bases left in between. The CDR3 extends over 15 amino acids. In nucleotides, the CDR3 is TGTGCCAGCAGTCGGAGAGGGGGGAATTCAGGCGAGCAGTACTTC. Translating gives CASSRRGGNSGEQYF.

The chain carries TRBV20-1 and TRBJ1-1, with 9 bases matching TRBD1. J was trimmed by 8 bases and V by 3 bases; bases with no gene match: 4. Per the germline V gene, CDR1 is DFQATT and CDR2 is SNEGSKA (reference sequence). CDR3 length: 12 amino acids. CDR3 DNA sequence: TGCAGTGCTAGGCTAGGACAGGGGGAAGCTTTCTTT. Translated, it gives CSARLGQGEAFF.

This rearrangement joins TRBV7-9 to TRBJ2-5; weak D call: TRBD2 (7 bases). There are 17 residues in the CDR3. In germline, CDR1 is SEHNR, CDR2 FQNEAQ (reference sequence). V was pared by 4 bases and J by 5 bases, with 23 bases between. The CDR3 DNA sequence: TGTGCCAGCAGCTGGGGGGGACACCCTCACGCCCTGGAGACCCAGTACTTC. It encodes CASSWGGHPHALETQYF.

This rearrangement joins TRBV27 to TRBJ2-2; tentative D call: TRBD2 (7 bases). With 3 bases removed from V and 7 bases from J, the gap between germline ends came to 12 bases. CDR3 length: 14 residues. Germline V gene sequence: CDR1 MNHEY, CDR2 SMNVEV (reference sequence). Here the CDR3 reads CASSLGGLNGELFF. The CDR3 region has the DNA TGTGCCAGCAGTTTGGGGGGGCTTAACGGGGAGCTGTTTTTT.

This clonotype has a count of ten or more. The rearrangement joins TRBV5-1 to TRBJ2-1; TRBD1 might be the D (5 bases). V lost 4 bases and J lost 0, with 11 bases in between. CDR1 SGHRS and CDR2 YFSETQ come from the germline V gene. The CDR3 covers 15 residues. CDR3 DNA: TGCGCCAGCAGCACTGGACATACCTCCTACAATGAGCAGTTCTTC. Its protein is CASSTGHTSYNEQFF.

This clonotype has just a few counts. The chain has TRBV21-1 and TRBJ2-7; no check of the table's D call, TRBD2, against the DNA was made. TRBV21-1 is designated a pseudogene. This CDR3 comprises 12 residues. CDR3 loop: CASTRSSYEQYV. In DNA, the CDR3 is TGTGCCAGCACCCGCAGTTCCTACGAGCAGTACGTC.

There are many counts of this clonotype. The rearrangement links TRBV4-2 to TRBJ2-5; D uncertain. The CDR3 length is 14 residues. The V end was cut by 0 bases, the J end by 2 bases, with 7 bases between. CDR1 LGHNA and CDR2 YNFKEQ come from the germline V gene. CDR3: CASSQEISQETQYF. CDR3 DNA: TGTGCCAGCAGCCAAGAAATTAGTCAAGAGACCCAGTACTTC.